A single sample is the source of the 10 T cell receptor beta chains below, sequenced in a study of blood T cell repertoires in COVID-19. This table comes from immunoSEQ multiplex PCR, and its TCRdb copy is limited to in-frame clones, with some not included. This table has about 250,000 clones, 86% appearing once. Sequences were obtained from peripheral blood. Receptors originate from a woman of 80 years or more with COVID-19, enrolled during active disease.

The CDR3 sequence is CASSRGETNEKLFF. CDR3 sequence (DNA): TGTGCCAGCAGCCGGGGGGAAACTAATGAAAAACTGTTTTTT. This chain joins TRBV5-4 and TRBJ1-4; TRBD1 might be the D (5 bases). V gave up 4 bases and J gave up 1 base, with 8 bases separating them. Germline CDR1 reads SGHNT; CDR2 reads YYREEE (reference sequence). CDR3 length equals 14 residues.

The rearrangement uses TRBV5-1 and TRBJ2-3, with 7 bases identical to TRBD1. After removal of 0 bases from V and 3 bases from J, the junction contained 10 bases not matched to a gene. CDR1 and CDR2 (germline): SGHRS, YFSETQ. The CDR3 length is 17 residues. CDR3 nucleotide sequence: TGCGCCAGCAGCTTGGAGGGGGCGCGGACGATTACAGATACGCAGTATTTT. Its translation is CASSLEGARTITDTQYF.

V is TRBV3-1 (or the pseudogene TRBV3-2) and J is TRBJ2-3; D unclear. The CDR3 is 13 amino acids. Trimming shortened V by 0 bases and J by 6 bases, and 7 bases separated the two germline ends. Germline V lookup: CDR1 LGHDT, CDR2 YNNKEL (reference sequence). The DNA for the CDR3 is TGTGCCAGCAGCCAAGAGGGCAGGGATACGCAGTATTTT. It is translated as CASSQEGRDTQYF.

This clone has a single count. The V and J genes are TRBV5-6 and TRBJ2-7; 7 positions agree with TRBD1. Germline loops: CDR1 SGHDT, CDR2 YYEEEE. J was trimmed by 2 bases and V by 4 bases; bases with no gene match: 6. The length of the CDR3 is 14 residues. The CDR3 protein is CASSLRQGPYEQYV. The DNA for the CDR3 is TGTGCCAGCAGCCTGCGACAGGGACCCTACGAGCAGTACGTC.

The chain joins TRBV10-3 to TRBJ1-4, with D perhaps matching TRBD1 (6 bases). CDR3 length equals 17 residues. V gave up 4 bases and J gave up 4 bases, with 19 bases separating them. Germline V gene data show CDR1 as ENHRY and CDR2 as SYGVKD. The CDR3 DNA follows: TGTGCCATCAGTGGCGGGGGGCAGGGGCCGATTAATGAAAAACTGTTTTTT. Residues: CAISGGGQGPINEKLFF.

The V call is TRBV6-5, the J call TRBJ1-1, with D perhaps TRBD1 (5 bases). Trimming stripped 5 bases from V and 0 bases from J, with 10 bases between. Germline V CDR1 and CDR2: MNHEY, SVGAGI. The length of the CDR3 is 14 residues. CDR3 region: CASSPDTLNTEAFF. The CDR3 coding sequence is TGTGCCAGCAGTCCGGACACGCTGAACACTGAAGCTTTCTTT.

The chain couples TRBV6-5 to TRBJ1-2; TRBD1 agrees at 7 bases. This CDR3 has 14 amino acids. Trimming at V came to 6 bases and at J to 0 bases, leaving 4 bases not matched to a gene. The germline V gene encodes CDR1 MNHEY and CDR2 SVGAGI. The CDR3 loop reads CASRGQTANYGYTF. CDR3 DNA sequence: TGTGCCAGCAGGGGACAGACAGCTAACTATGGCTACACCTTC.

The rearrangement uses TRBV10-2 and TRBJ1-1; unclear D gene. CDR3 length: 14 amino acids. The germline V gene encodes CDR1 WSHSY and CDR2 SAAADI. Trimming removed 10 bases from V and 3 bases from J, with 18 bases in between. The DNA for the CDR3 is TGCGCCACCGGAGTCGCTCGGGAGGACACTGAAGCTTTCTTT. Translation gives CATGVAREDTEAFF.

In its sample, this clone was seen once. The chain couples TRBV11-1 to TRBJ2-7; 8 nucleotides agree with TRBD2. Germline assignment: CDR1 SGHAT and CDR2 FQDESV (reference sequence). The V and J ends lost 4 bases and 1 base, in that order; junction bases with no gene match: 6. CDR3 size: 15 residues. The CDR3 loop reads CASSYAGGRSYEQYF. CDR3 in DNA: TGTGCCAGCAGCTACGCGGGGGGTAGATCCTACGAGCAGTACTTC.

V is TRBV5-1 and J is TRBJ1-5; 7 bases map to TRBD1. The junction had 5 bases not matched to a gene; V was cut back by 0 bases and J by 5 bases. CDR1 is SGHRS and CDR2 is YFSETQ in the germline V gene. The CDR3 runs to 15 residues. The CDR3 coding sequence is TGCGCCAGCAGCTTGGCCGCAGGGGGTCATCAGCCCCAGCATTTT. Translating it yields CASSLAAGGHQPQHF.